This T cell receptor (beta chain) was obtained from a study of regulatory T cells in long-lasting Graves disease. Construction of TCR beta libraries relied on iRepertoire HTBI primers and on Arm-PCR targeting CDR3 regions. Original methodology: Identified across the samples were 60 to 70 TRBV segments and about 15 TRBJ segments. TCRdb reprocessed the multiplex PCR reads via MiXCR and lists one record per CDR3 protein. TCRdb's processing, not the authors', yielded these V and J calls. The sample lists just over 600,000 distinct CDR3 sequences, about 16% seen once, with 15% to 20% in the top ten. General study points: Newly diagnosed disease favored TRBV20-1 and TRBJ2-1 over persistent disease.

With respect to this clonotype: The antigen is not known.

The CDR3 has 14 amino acids. CDR1 DFQATT and CDR2 SNEGSKA come from the germline V gene (reference sequence). Trimming took off 1 base at V and 0 bases at J, with 10 bases between the two ends. Noted time point: newly diagnosed GD, antithyroid drugs for less than 3 months. PBMC-extracted RNA yielded the TCR library. These data are also associated with another study on T cells in Graves' hyperthyroidism and ophthalmopathy.

The chain combines TRBV20-1 with TRBJ2-7, with D unresolved. The TCR originated in a woman under 40 with Graves disease. This sample comprised peripheral blood mononuclear cells (PBMCs), obtained at new diagnosis, from a patient treated with antithyroid drugs. The CDR3 spells CSARVSGSSYEQYF. The CDR3 DNA is TGCAGTGCTAGAGTCTCCGGGTCCTCCTACGAGCAGTACTTC.